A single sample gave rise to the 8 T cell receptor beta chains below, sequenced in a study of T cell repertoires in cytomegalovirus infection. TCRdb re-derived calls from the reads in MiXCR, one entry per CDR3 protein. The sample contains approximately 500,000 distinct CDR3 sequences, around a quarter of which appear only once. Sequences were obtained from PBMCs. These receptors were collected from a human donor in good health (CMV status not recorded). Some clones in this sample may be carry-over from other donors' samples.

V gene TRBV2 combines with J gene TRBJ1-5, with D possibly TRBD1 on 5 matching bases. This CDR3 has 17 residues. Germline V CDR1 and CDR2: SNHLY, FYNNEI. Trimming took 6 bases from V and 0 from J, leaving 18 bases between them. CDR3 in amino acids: CASSLRRQTISNQPQHF. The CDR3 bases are TGTGCCAGCAGCCTACGCCGACAGACCATTAGCAATCAGCCCCAGCATTTT.

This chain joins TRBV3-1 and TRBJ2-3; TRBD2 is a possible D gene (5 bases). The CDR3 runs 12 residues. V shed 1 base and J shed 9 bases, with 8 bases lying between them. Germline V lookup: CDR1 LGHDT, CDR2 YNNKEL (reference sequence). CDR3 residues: CASSQGGGTQYF. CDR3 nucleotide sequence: TGTGCCAGCAGCCAAGGAGGCGGGACGCAGTATTTT.

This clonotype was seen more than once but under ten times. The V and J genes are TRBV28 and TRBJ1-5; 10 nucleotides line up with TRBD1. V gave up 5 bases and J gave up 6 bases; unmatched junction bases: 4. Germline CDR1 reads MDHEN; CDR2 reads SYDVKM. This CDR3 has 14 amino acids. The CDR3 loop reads CASSDRGPGQPQHF. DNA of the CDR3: TGTGCCAGCAGTGACAGGGGGCCGGGTCAGCCCCAGCATTTT.

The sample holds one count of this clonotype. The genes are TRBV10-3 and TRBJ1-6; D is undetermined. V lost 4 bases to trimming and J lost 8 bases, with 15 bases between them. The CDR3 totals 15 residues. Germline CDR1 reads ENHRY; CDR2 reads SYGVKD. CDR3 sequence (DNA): TGTGCCATCAGTGTCTTCGGAACGGATGATTCACCCCTCCACTTT. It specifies CAISVFGTDDSPLHF.

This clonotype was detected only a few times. CDR3 sequence reads: CASSDHSGTAGELFF. In nucleotides, the CDR3 is TGCGCCAGCAGTGACCATAGCGGGACAGCCGGGGAGCTGTTTTTT. The chain joins TRBV10-1 to TRBJ2-2, with a tentative D call TRBD2 (8 bases). V lost 3 bases and J lost 6, with 14 bases in between. From germline, CDR1 is WNHNN and CDR2 SYGVQD (reference sequence). The CDR3 loop spans 15 amino acids.

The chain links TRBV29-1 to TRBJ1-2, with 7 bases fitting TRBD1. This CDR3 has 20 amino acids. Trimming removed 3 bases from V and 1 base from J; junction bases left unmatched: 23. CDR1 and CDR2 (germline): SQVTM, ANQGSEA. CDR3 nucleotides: TGCAGCGTTGAGGATACCCCGAACCGGGACAGAATGCCGTTTAACTATGGCTACACCTTC. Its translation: CSVEDTPNRDRMPFNYGYTF.

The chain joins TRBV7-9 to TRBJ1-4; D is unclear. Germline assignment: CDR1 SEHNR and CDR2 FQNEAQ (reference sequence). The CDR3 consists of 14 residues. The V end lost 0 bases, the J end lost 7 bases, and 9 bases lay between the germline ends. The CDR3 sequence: CASSLALAPEKLFF. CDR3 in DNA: TGTGCCAGCAGCTTAGCCCTTGCACCTGAAAAACTGTTTTTT.

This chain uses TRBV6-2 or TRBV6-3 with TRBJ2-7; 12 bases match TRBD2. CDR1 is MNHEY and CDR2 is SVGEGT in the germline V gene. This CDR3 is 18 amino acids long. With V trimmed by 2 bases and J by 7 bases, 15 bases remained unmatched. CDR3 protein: CASSYVRLAGVPTWEQYV. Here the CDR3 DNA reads TGTGCCAGCAGTTACGTGAGACTAGCGGGAGTTCCAACGTGGGAGCAGTACGTC.